These 30 T cell receptor beta chains came from one sample sequenced in a study of T cell responses to AZD1222 COVID-19 vaccine. TCRdb's copy holds only in-frame clones and misses some; the assay was immunoSEQ multiplex PCR. The sample has roughly 180,000 clones; roughly nine tenths are singletons. The sample was peripheral blood, taken on day 0 of AZD1222 vaccination. These receptors came from an adult in good health.

V and J are TRBV27 and TRBJ2-5, with D possibly being TRBD1 or TRBD2 (5 bases each). The CDR3 length is 15 residues. Trimming stripped 2 bases from V and 1 base from J, with 11 bases between. CDR1 is MNHEY, CDR2 SMNVEV, per germline (reference sequence). CDR3 loop: CASSLIQGPQETQYF. The CDR3 region has the DNA TGTGCCAGCAGTTTAATCCAGGGACCCCAAGAGACCCAGTACTTC.

As for this clone: Germline and junction disagree at one end, which may indicate a read error. J is TRBJ2-7 and V is TRBV5-6; 7 nucleotides match TRBD1. This CDR3 region has 11 residues. Per the germline V gene, CDR1 is SGHDT and CDR2 is YYEEEE. CDR3 bases: TGTGCCAGCAGCGCCGACAGGGATCCCTCCTTC. Translation: CASSADRDPSF.

This chain joins TRBV21-1 and TRBJ2-7. TRBV21-1 counts as a pseudogene. This CDR3 is 12 amino acids long. CDR3 sequence reads: CASSKPWDEQYF. The CDR3 DNA follows: TGTGCCAGCAGCAAACCCTGGGACGAGCAGTACTTC.

This rearrangement joins TRBV2 to TRBJ1-4, with D perhaps matching TRBD1 (6 bases). CDR3 size: 14 residues. From germline, CDR1 is SNHLY and CDR2 FYNNEI. V was pared by 6 bases and J by 3 bases, with 11 bases between. The CDR3 region is CASRAGAANEKLFF. CDR3 nucleotides: TGTGCCAGCAGAGCAGGGGCAGCTAATGAAAAACTGTTTTTT.

CDR3 sequence: CASSLGSPGDQPQHF. CDR3 coding DNA: TGTGCCAGCAGCTTAGGCTCGCCGGGGGATCAGCCCCAGCATTTT. The chain is built from TRBV7-9 and TRBJ1-5; maybe TRBD1 (5 bases). The CDR3 covers 15 residues. The germline CDR1 and CDR2 sequences are SEHNR and FQNEAQ (reference sequence). V was cut by 1 base and J by 5 bases, with 12 bases left in between.

V gene TRBV6-4 combines with J gene TRBJ2-7; 8 nucleotides align to TRBD1. The CDR3 extends over 16 amino acids. V was clipped by 2 bases and J by 0 bases; unmatched bases: 6. CDR1 and CDR2 from the germline V gene are MRHNA and SNTAGT. Here the CDR3 DNA reads TGTGCCAGCAGTGACACGGACAGGGAAAACTCCTACGAGCAGTACTTC. This translates into CASSDTDRENSYEQYF.

The V and J genes are TRBV6-2 or TRBV6-3 and TRBJ2-7, with D perhaps matching TRBD1 (6 bases). V was clipped by 4 bases and J by 8 bases, with 9 bases between them. The CDR3 covers 11 residues. In germline, CDR1 is MNHEY, CDR2 SVGEGT. The CDR3 spells CASSSQGQQYF. The CDR3 coding sequence is TGTGCCAGCAGTTCACAGGGTCAGCAGTACTTC.

The chain recombines TRBV5-1 with TRBJ1-3; no definite D call. With 2 bases removed from V and 0 bases from J, the gap between germline ends came to 9 bases. CDR3 size: 15 residues. Germline-derived CDR1 and CDR2 are SGHRS and YFSETQ. The CDR3 reads CASSFFGDSGNTIYF. The CDR3 DNA sequence: TGCGCCAGCAGCTTCTTTGGGGACTCTGGAAACACCATATATTTT. The variable domain in full, with the rest retrieved from reference TRBV5-1 and TRBJ1-3, is KAGVTQTPRYLIKTRGQQVTLSCSPISGHRSVSWYQQTPGQGLQFLFEYFSETQRNKGNFPGRFSGRQFSNSRSEMNVSTLELGDSALYLCASSFFGDSGNTIYFGEGSWLTVV.

V and J are TRBV5-5 and TRBJ1-5; D not certain. Deletions cut 4 bases from V and 2 bases from J, with 13 bases between. The CDR3 length is 15 residues. Germline V gives CDR1 SGHKS, CDR2 YYEKEE (reference sequence). In DNA, the CDR3 is TGTGCCAGCAGCGCAATCTCCGGGGGCAATCAGCCCCAGCATTTT. This translates into CASSAISGGNQPQHF.

This rearrangement joins TRBV19 to TRBJ2-7; 11 bases are a match to TRBD1. The CDR3 has 16 residues. From germline, CDR1 is LNHDA and CDR2 SQIVND (reference sequence). J gave up 0 bases and V 6 bases, and 7 bases lay outside the gene matches. CDR3: CASSPLGQGVSYEQYF. CDR3 nucleotides: TGTGCCAGTAGCCCCCTGGGACAGGGGGTCTCCTACGAGCAGTACTTC.

This chain joins TRBV7-2 and TRBJ2-1, with TRBD2 matching 9 bases. Germline assignment: CDR1 SGHTA and CDR2 FQGNSA. The CDR3 extends over 18 amino acids. V dropped 5 bases and J dropped 5; count of bases not matched to a gene: 16. CDR3 amino acids: CASSPDGKAGGKNNEQFF. The CDR3, as DNA: TGTGCCAGCAGCCCCGATGGAAAAGCGGGGGGTAAAAACAATGAGCAGTTCTTC.

The chain combines TRBV19 with TRBJ1-1; no clear D. The CDR3 contains 12 residues. With 7 bases removed from V and 3 bases from J, the gap between germline ends came to 9 bases. Germline CDR1 is LNHDA and CDR2 is SQIVND (reference sequence). The CDR3 loop is CASKTVDTEAFF. The CDR3, as DNA: TGTGCCAGTAAAACGGTGGACACTGAAGCTTTCTTT.

This rearrangement joins TRBV15 to TRBJ2-3; D not certain. The germline CDR1 and CDR2 sequences are LNHNV and YYDKDF (reference sequence). CDR3 size: 14 residues. The V end lost 2 bases, the J end lost 2 bases, and 8 bases lay between the germline ends. This CDR3 is CATSRPSATDTQYF. The CDR3 bases are TGTGCCACCAGCAGACCCTCCGCCACAGATACGCAGTATTTT.

The chain employs TRBV7-8 and TRBJ1-1; D possibly corresponds to TRBD1 (5 bases). V was trimmed by 4 bases and J by 0 bases, leaving 15 bases between them. This CDR3 spans 16 amino acids. Per germline, CDR1 SGHVS and CDR2 FQNEAQ. The CDR3 DNA reads TGTGCCAGCAGCTCTCCCCGGGGCTTTATGAACACTGAAGCTTTCTTT. Translating it yields CASSSPRGFMNTEAFF.

The rearrangement links TRBV18 to TRBJ1-5, with 8 bases that match TRBD1. Trimming removed 3 bases from V and 2 bases from J; junction bases left unmatched: 6. The CDR3 sequence is 16 residues long. CDR1 and CDR2 (germline): KGHSH, LQKENI. CDR3 coding DNA: TGTGCCAGCTCACCCCCGGGACAGGTGGGCAATCAGCCCCAGCATTTT. This encodes CASSPPGQVGNQPQHF.

The rearrangement joins TRBV6-2 or TRBV6-3 to TRBJ2-5; TRBD1 is a possible D gene (8 bases). V was trimmed by 5 bases and J by 6 bases, leaving 22 bases between them. Germline V gives CDR1 MNHEY, CDR2 SVGEGT. This CDR3 contains 16 residues. This chain's CDR3 is CASSRLIAGDRKTQYF. CDR3 in DNA: TGTGCCAGCAGTCGACTCATCGCGGGGGACAGGAAGACCCAGTACTTC.

The chain employs TRBV27 and TRBJ2-6; D remains ambiguous. Germline V gene lookup returns CDR1 MNHEY and CDR2 SMNVEV (reference sequence). The length of the CDR3 is 15 residues. V lost 4 bases and J 4 bases, leaving 11 bases between the germline ends. CDR3 residues: CASSSRVSGANVLTF. Here the CDR3 DNA reads TGTGCCAGCAGTTCCCGAGTTTCCGGGGCCAACGTCCTGACTTTC.

The gene calls are TRBV6-2 or TRBV6-3 and TRBJ1-1, with 7 bases aligning to TRBD1. Germline V lookup: CDR1 MNHEY, CDR2 SVGEGT. V dropped 2 bases and J dropped 0; count of bases not matched to a gene: 6. The CDR3 length is 16 residues. The CDR3 loop is CASSYTPGTVNTEAFF. In DNA, the CDR3 is TGTGCCAGCAGTTACACACCCGGGACAGTGAACACTGAAGCTTTCTTT.

V is TRBV19 and J is TRBJ1-3; possibly TRBD1 for D (5 bases). This CDR3 region has 22 residues. V lost 2 bases and J 4 bases, leaving 33 bases between the germline ends. The germline CDR1 and CDR2 sequences are LNHDA and SQIVND (reference sequence). CDR3 in DNA: TGTGCCAGTAGTATAAGAGGGGAGAAGGAAACCAACCATGATACGTCCGGAAACACCATATATTTT. Protein: CASSIRGEKETNHDTSGNTIYF.

The chain carries TRBV7-2 and TRBJ1-6, with D possibly being TRBD1 (5 bases). The V and J ends lost 1 base and 8 bases respectively, with 12 bases between them. CDR3 size: 15 residues. Germline CDR1 reads SGHTA; CDR2 reads FQGNSA. This CDR3 is CASSLGGGRDSPLHF. The CDR3 DNA sequence: TGTGCCAGCAGCTTAGGTGGGGGACGGGATTCACCCCTCCACTTT.

The chain recombines TRBV19 with TRBJ2-2, with D tentatively TRBD2 (6 bases). V lost 3 bases to trimming and J lost 1 base, with 9 bases between them. The CDR3 totals 15 residues. The V gene's germline CDR1 is LNHDA and CDR2 SQIVND (reference sequence). CDR3 DNA sequence: TGTGCCAGTAGTATTACCGGGGGGAACACCGGGGAGCTGTTTTTT. Translated: CASSITGGNTGELFF.

V and J are TRBV25-1 and TRBJ1-3, with a weak D call TRBD1 (6 bases). Germline CDR1 MGHDK, CDR2 SYGVNS. Trimming took off 4 bases at V and 1 base at J, with 11 bases between the two ends. The CDR3 length is 15 residues. The CDR3 loop is CASSAPGTSGNTIYF. CDR3 nucleotide sequence: TGTGCCAGCAGTGCACCCGGGACATCTGGAAACACCATATATTTT.

The chain carries TRBV19 and TRBJ2-1; no reliable D call. The ends were cut back, 3 bases at V and 6 bases at J, with 12 bases in the middle. There are 14 residues in the CDR3. Germline CDR1 and CDR2: LNHDA and SQIVND (reference sequence). CDR3 loop: CASSMLRIPNEQFF. The CDR3 nucleotides read TGTGCCAGTAGTATGCTTAGGATACCCAATGAGCAGTTCTTC.

V is TRBV5-1 and J is TRBJ2-2; TRBD2 agrees at 13 bases. The CDR3 has 16 amino acids. After removal of 4 bases from V and 5 bases from J, the junction contained 5 bases not matched to a gene. Germline assignment: CDR1 SGHRS and CDR2 YFSETQ. The CDR3 region is CASSPGGLAGTGELFF. CDR3 DNA: TGCGCCAGCAGCCCGGGGGGACTAGCGGGGACCGGGGAGCTGTTTTTT.

This clone was detected a few times. The chain uses TRBV4-1 and TRBJ2-6; D is unclear. Germline values: CDR1 MGHRA, CDR2 YSYEKL. The ends were cut back, 4 bases at V and 2 bases at J, with 6 bases in the middle. This CDR3 spans 14 amino acids. This CDR3 reads CASSPSAGANVLTF. The CDR3, as DNA: TGCGCCAGCAGCCCTTCGGCTGGGGCCAACGTCCTGACTTTC.

The CDR3 loop is CASSRQGGGSPLHF. The CDR3 DNA follows: TGTGCCAGTAGCAGACAGGGTGGCGGATCACCCCTCCACTTT. V gene TRBV19 combines with J gene TRBJ1-6; 7 nucleotides match TRBD1. CDR3 length: 14 amino acids. The germline V gene encodes CDR1 LNHDA and CDR2 SQIVND (reference sequence). Trimming removed 6 bases from V and 10 bases from J; junction bases left unmatched: 9.

The chain combines TRBV10-3 with TRBJ2-5; TRBD2 matches at 7 bases. This CDR3 is 14 amino acids long. With 8 bases clipped from V and 5 bases from J, the junction kept 11 bases outside the gene matches. CDR1 ENHRY and CDR2 SYGVKD come from the germline V gene. The chain's CDR3 is CAIGGGEARETQYF. In DNA form, the CDR3 reads TGTGCCATCGGTGGGGGGGAAGCGAGGGAGACCCAGTACTTC.

V is TRBV15 and J is TRBJ2-7; the D gene is possibly TRBD2 (5 bases). V was pared by 6 bases and J by 4 bases, with 13 bases between. CDR3 length: 13 amino acids. From germline, CDR1 is LNHNV and CDR2 YYDKDF (reference sequence). CDR3 nucleotide sequence: TGTGCCACCAGTCGAACTAGGTTTTACGAGCAGTACTTC. It yields the protein CATSRTRFYEQYF.

The J gene is TRBJ1-2, the V gene TRBV18; D is uncertain. Germline V CDR1 and CDR2: KGHSH, LQKENI. Trimming shortened V by 3 bases and J by 1 base, and 9 bases separated the two germline ends. There are 14 residues in the CDR3. The CDR3 nucleotides are TGTGCCAGCTCACCCCCGGGCAGTAACTATGGCTACACCTTC. This sequence encodes CASSPPGSNYGYTF.

The chain links TRBV6-5 to TRBJ2-7; 9 bases line up with TRBD1. V lost 5 bases to trimming and J lost 0 bases; unmatched junction nucleotides: 5. The CDR3 runs 15 residues. Looked up from germline, CDR1 is MNHEY and CDR2 is SVGAGI. This CDR3 is CASSPGQGISYEQYF. As DNA, the CDR3 is TGTGCCAGCAGTCCCGGACAGGGGATCTCCTACGAGCAGTACTTC.